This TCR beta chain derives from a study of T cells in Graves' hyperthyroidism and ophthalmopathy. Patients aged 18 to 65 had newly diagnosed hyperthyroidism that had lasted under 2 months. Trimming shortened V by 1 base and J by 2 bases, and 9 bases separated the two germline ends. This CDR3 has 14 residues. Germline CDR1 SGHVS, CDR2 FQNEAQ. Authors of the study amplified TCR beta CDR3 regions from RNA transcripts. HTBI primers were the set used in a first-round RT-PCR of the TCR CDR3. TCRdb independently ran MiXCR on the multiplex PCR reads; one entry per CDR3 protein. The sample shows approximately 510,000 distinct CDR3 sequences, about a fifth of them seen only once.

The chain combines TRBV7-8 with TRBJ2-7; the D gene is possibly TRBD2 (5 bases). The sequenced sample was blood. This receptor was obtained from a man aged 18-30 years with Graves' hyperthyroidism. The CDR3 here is CASSLERPPYEQYF. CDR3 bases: TGTGCCAGCAGCTTAGAGCGGCCACCCTACGAGCAGTACTTC.